These 14 T cell receptor beta chains were all obtained from the same sample, sequenced in a study of blood T cell repertoires in COVID-19. The repertoire was sequenced with immunoSEQ multiplex PCR; TCRdb's copy has only in-frame clones and lacks some. The repertoire holds 130,000 or so clones, approximately 80% seen once, with around 1.4% in the top ten. Specimen: peripheral blood. All receptors derive from a human donor in a cohort sampled during active COVID-19.

A few counts support this clone. The chain recombines TRBV6-4 with TRBJ1-2; possibly TRBD1 for D (6 bases). CDR1 and CDR2 (germline): MRHNA, SNTAGT. V lost 11 bases, J lost 4 bases, and 17 bases lay in between. The CDR3 has 13 amino acids. In DNA form, the CDR3 reads TGTGCCGGACCTGACAGGTATCCCTATGGCTACACCTTC. Translating gives CAGPDRYPYGYTF.

The chain couples TRBV25-1 to TRBJ2-2; D not resolved. This CDR3 contains 14 residues. The V end lost 4 bases, the J end lost 4 bases, and 10 bases lay between the germline ends. Germline CDR1 and CDR2: MGHDK and SYGVNS. CDR3 DNA sequence: TGTGCCAGCAGTGCTGGGCAAGCCACCGGGGAGCTGTTTTTT. This encodes CASSAGQATGELFF.

This clone ranks as medium-sized. The rearrangement uses TRBV7-9 and TRBJ1-4; the D is unclear. The CDR3 totals 15 residues. Trimming took 4 bases from V and 1 from J, leaving 10 bases between them. In germline, CDR1 is SEHNR, CDR2 FQNEAQ (reference sequence). This CDR3 is CASSSSGRTNEKLFF. CDR3 DNA: TGTGCCAGCAGCTCCTCCGGGAGAACTAATGAAAAACTGTTTTTT.

V is TRBV11-1 and J is TRBJ2-7; 7 nucleotides line up with TRBD1. The germline V gene has CDR1 SGHAT and CDR2 FQDESV (reference sequence). Trimming removed 5 bases from V and 2 bases from J; junction bases left unmatched: 9. The CDR3 spans 15 residues. In DNA form, the CDR3 reads TGTGCCAGCAGCCGACAGGGCGTCCTTACCTACGAGCAGTACTTC. As protein: CASSRQGVLTYEQYF.

The V and J genes are TRBV3-1 (or the pseudogene TRBV3-2) and TRBJ2-7; TRBD2 matches 9 bases. The CDR3 spans 16 residues. V lost 5 bases to trimming and J lost 2 bases; unmatched junction nucleotides: 10. Germline CDR1 LGHDT, CDR2 YNNKEL (reference sequence). The DNA for the CDR3 is TGTGCCAGCAGCAAGTTAGGACTAGCGCCGACCTACGAGCAGTACTTC. It yields the protein CASSKLGLAPTYEQYF.

The V gene is TRBV30, the J gene TRBJ2-3, with 7 bases matching TRBD2. Losses at the gene ends were 2 bases for V and 2 bases for J; bases not matched to a gene: 4. The CDR3 has 14 residues. Germline V gene data show CDR1 as GTSNPN and CDR2 as SVGIG (reference sequence). The CDR3 loop is CAWSLGRDTDTQYF. CDR3 bases: TGTGCCTGGAGTTTGGGGAGGGACACAGATACGCAGTATTTT.

The chain links TRBV30 to TRBJ1-1; 7 bases agree with TRBD1. J lost 1 base, V lost 2 bases, and 7 bases had no gene match. The CDR3 runs 15 residues. Germline V gene data show CDR1 as GTSNPN and CDR2 as SVGIG (reference sequence). The CDR3 region is CAWSSQGGANTEAFF. CDR3 DNA sequence: TGTGCCTGGAGTTCCCAGGGGGGTGCGAACACTGAAGCTTTCTTT.

This clone came up a few times. The chain is built from TRBV7-3 and TRBJ1-1, with a weak D call TRBD1 (6 bases). Trimming stripped 5 bases from V and 5 bases from J, with 12 bases between. The CDR3 runs to 13 residues. Germline CDR1 is SGHTA and CDR2 is FQGTGA. The CDR3 region is CASSAQRGTEAFF. CDR3 nucleotide sequence: TGTGCCAGCAGCGCTCAAAGGGGGACTGAAGCTTTCTTT.

This chain uses TRBV1 with TRBJ2-5; the D call of TRBD2 is as the table states it, not checked on the DNA. TRBV1 is marked as a pseudogene. The CDR3 is 20 residues long. The chain's CDR3 is CTSSQIWAPWRERNWETQYF. As DNA, the CDR3 is TGCACCAGCAGCCAAATTTGGGCCCCCTGGCGGGAGAGAAACTGGGAGACCCAGTACTTC.

The chain has TRBV10-3 and TRBJ2-7, with 15 bases that match TRBD2. The V and J ends lost 4 bases and 1 base, in that order; junction bases with no gene match: 2. Germline lookup yields CDR1 ENHRY and CDR2 SYGVKD. The CDR3 is 16 amino acids. CDR3: CAISGGLAGGSYEQYF. The CDR3 bases are TGTGCCATCAGTGGGGGACTAGCGGGAGGATCCTACGAGCAGTACTTC.

Remarks on this clone: Relative to the germline gene, one junction end is altered; a read error may explain this. The CDR3 region is CASSPGQANYGYTF. For the CDR3, the DNA is TGTGCCAGCAGTCCGGGACAGGCTAATTATGGCTACACCTTC. The chain has TRBV28 and TRBJ1-2; 8 bases agree with TRBD1. The CDR3 extends over 14 amino acids. Germline V gene data show CDR1 as MDHEN and CDR2 as SYDVKM.

The J gene is TRBJ1-6, the V gene TRBV6-2 or TRBV6-3; no definite D call. This CDR3 contains 14 residues. The germline gives CDR1 MNHEY, CDR2 SVGEGT. V shed 2 bases and J shed 6 bases, with 8 bases lying between them. The chain's CDR3 is CASSYGQTNSPLHF. In nucleotides, the CDR3 is TGTGCCAGCAGTTACGGGCAGACTAATTCACCCCTCCACTTT.

The chain links TRBV7-8 to TRBJ2-7, with TRBD2 matching 8 bases. The ends lost 10 bases at V and 0 bases at J; junction bases unmatched: 8. The germline V gene has CDR1 SGHVS and CDR2 FQNEAQ. CDR3 size: 14 residues. The CDR3 here is CATSGGLSSYEQYF. DNA for the CDR3: TGTGCCACAAGCGGGGGCTTGAGCTCCTACGAGCAGTACTTC.

This clone was seen more than once but under ten times. The gene calls are TRBV4-3 and TRBJ2-7, with D possibly matching TRBD2 (5 bases). The germline CDR1 and CDR2 sequences are LGHNA and YSLEER. The CDR3 covers 17 residues. Trimming cost V 1 base and J 2 bases, with 18 bases left between them. This CDR3 is CASSQGVSGRSTYEQYF. The CDR3 DNA reads as TGCGCCAGCAGCCAAGGAGTTTCGGGGAGAAGTACCTACGAGCAGTACTTC.